This T cell receptor beta chain is from a study of spatial heterogeneity in lung cancer. Study overall: Across the raw uncorrected reads, a unique TCR and UMI combination was observed, on average, more than ten times. Study observations and caveats: Tumor TCRs that were ubiquitous and expanded showed up in blood more at resection than follow-up.

This CDR3 has 14 amino acids. CDR1 is DFQATT and CDR2 is SNEGSKA in the germline V gene (reference sequence). V was clipped by 7 bases and J by 5 bases; unmatched bases: 7. Each TCR cDNA molecule carried a unique molecular identifier. TCRdb redid the calling of the 5' RACE reads with MiXCR, one entry per CDR3 protein. The sample contains just over 25,000 distinct CDR3 sequences, 9.5% to 15% of which appear only once. In its sample, this clonotype was seen many times. Its antigen remains unknown. Time point in this sample: sample taken at primary tumor resection. Tumor, nontumor lung or frozen PBMC supplied whole RNA, sequenced without sorting.

The chain combines TRBV20-1 with TRBJ2-1; 11 bases are shared with TRBD2. Here the sequenced sample was PBMCs, taken at surgery. This TCR derives from a female donor with early-stage non-small cell lung cancer. As DNA, the CDR3 is TGCAGTGTTATAGCGGGAGGGTATAACAATGAGCAGTTCTTC. Amino acid sequence: CSVIAGGYNNEQFF.